This T cell receptor beta chain is drawn from a study of beta chain features in type 1 diabetes. In the study overall: Regarding age, gender and cell yields, patients proved similar to healthy donors. Study-wide results and limits: A closer apparent resemblance between naive, central memory and Treg TCRB repertoires was seen in patients than in healthy donors. Type 1 diabetes patients showed fewer insertions and more deletions at VDJ junctions. With patients and controls alike, PCR might favor shorter templates to an equal degree. Shortening of TCRB CDR3s, moderate but significant, appeared in all four CD4+ subsets of Type 1 diabetes patients.

The CDR3 sequence is 16 residues long. V was clipped by 0 bases and J by 9 bases, with 20 bases between them. Germline V lookup: CDR1 SNHLY, CDR2 FYNNEI. Only a few counts were recorded for this clone. What it recognizes is unknown. Since all of the isolated RNA was reverse transcribed, expressed TCRB transcripts were what got sequenced. Using immunoSEQ multiplex PCR, the repertoire was profiled, and TCRdb retains in-frame clones only, with some absent. Found here are about 370,000 clones, roughly 9.8% of them singletons; the top ten hold around 0.66%. The genes are TRBV2 and TRBJ1-1; no firm D call. Sequencing was carried out using central memory CD4+ T cells from blood. This TCR derives from a man aged 30-40 years with type 1 diabetes. The CDR3 loop is CASSEAPFGLGGQAFF. DNA for the CDR3: TGTGCCAGCAGTGAAGCACCATTTGGCCTGGGAGGGCAAGCTTTCTTT.